This T cell receptor beta chain was recorded in a study of cytomegalovirus exposure and HLA in healthy donors. Use of 60 Vbeta and 13 Jbeta primers characterized the PCR. The repertoire was sequenced with immunoSEQ multiplex PCR; TCRdb's copy has only in-frame clones and lacks some. The table lists 95,000 to 150,000 clones, roughly 82% of them singletons. CDR3 size: 18 residues. With V trimmed by 8 bases and J by 7 bases, 19 bases remained unmatched. Germline CDR1 and CDR2: WNHNN and SYGVQD (reference sequence). The TCR originated in a human donor in good health. What was sequenced was PBMCs. The chain couples TRBV10-1 to TRBJ2-2; 10 bases match TRBD2. The CDR3 coding sequence is TGCGCCAGCGGAGGTGTGTTAGCGGGAGGTCCGACCGGCGGGGAGCTGTTTTTT. Its translation is CASGGVLAGGPTGGELFF.